This TCR beta chain appears in the sequencing data of a study of beta chain features in type 1 diabetes. Study results and caveats: Whether TCRB rearrangement is influenced by HLA type went unresolved here. At VDJ recombination sites, type 1 diabetes patients had fewer insertions and more deleted nucleotides. Sequencing used cDNA, and cells with high TCR expression could therefore be over-represented. Shortening that was moderate but significant affected the TCRB CDR3s of Type 1 diabetes patients in all four CD4+ subsets.

CDR3 length: 13 residues. V shed 7 bases, J shed 7 bases, and the junction held 9 bases outside the gene matches. Germline V gene lookup returns CDR1 SQVTM and CDR2 ANQGSEA. Expressed TCRB transcripts were sequenced after all isolated RNA was converted to cDNA. The data were produced by immunoSEQ multiplex PCR, yet TCRdb's version contains in-frame clones alone and is incomplete. The table lists roughly 290,000 clones, roughly 15% of them singletons. About this clone itself: Its cognate antigen is unknown.

The TCR comes from a man between 18 and 35 years old with type 1 diabetes. The sample comprised naive CD4+ T cells from blood. The chain recombines TRBV29-1 with TRBJ2-1, with 8 bases that match TRBD2. CDR3 DNA sequence: TGCAGCGCACGCGGGAGGTTCCAGAATGAGCAGTTCTTC. Its protein is CSARGRFQNEQFF.